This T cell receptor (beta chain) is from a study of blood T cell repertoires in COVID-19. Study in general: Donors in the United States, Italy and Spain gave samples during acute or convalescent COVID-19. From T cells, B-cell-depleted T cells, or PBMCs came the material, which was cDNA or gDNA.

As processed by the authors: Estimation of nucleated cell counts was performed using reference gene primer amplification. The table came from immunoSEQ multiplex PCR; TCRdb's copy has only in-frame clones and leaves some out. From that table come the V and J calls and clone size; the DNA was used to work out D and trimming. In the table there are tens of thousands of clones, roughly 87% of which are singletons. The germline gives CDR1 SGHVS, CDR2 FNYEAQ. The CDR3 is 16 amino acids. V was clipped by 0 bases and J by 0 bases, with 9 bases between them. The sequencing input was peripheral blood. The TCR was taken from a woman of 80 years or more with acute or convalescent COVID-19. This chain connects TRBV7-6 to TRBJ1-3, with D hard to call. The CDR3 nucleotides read TGTGCCAGCAGCTTAGCCGTGCGGAGCTCTGGAAACACCATATATTTT. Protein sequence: CASSLAVRSSGNTIYF. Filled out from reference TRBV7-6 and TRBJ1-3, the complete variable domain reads GAGVSQSPRYKVTKRGQDVALRCDPISGHVSLYWYRQALGQGPEFLTYFNYEAQQDKSGLPNDRFSAERPEGSISTLTIQRTEQRDSAMYRCASSLAVRSSGNTIYFGEGSWLTVV.